The rows below give T cell receptor beta chains drawn from one sample of a study of cytomegalovirus exposure and HLA in healthy donors. Clones were sequenced by immunoSEQ multiplex PCR, and TCRdb holds only the in-frame ones, with some missing. The sample holds about 110,000 clones, over 65% seen once. The sequenced sample was PBMCs. The source of these receptors is a woman in her twenties or thirties in good health and CMV-seronegative. The CDR3 runs from the conserved cysteine through the conserved F or W. Fields, in order: J gene, D gene, V gene, clone size, CDR3 DNA, CDR3 protein. A D gene is named only where the DNA matches it firmly. Clone size is shown for a subset of rows, as once, few, many or a class of expanded clone.

J: TRBJ1-1
D: TRBD1
V: TRBV6-5
size: once
DNA: TGTGCCAGCAGTGTCTCCGGGACAGGGGACACTGAAGCTTTCTTT
CDR3: CASSVSGTGDTEAFF

J: TRBJ2-7
D: TRBD2
V: TRBV29-1
size: .
DNA: TGCAGCGTCCTTCCTGCTAGCGGAAACTACGAGCAGTACTTC
CDR3: CSVLPASGNYEQYF

J: TRBJ2-1
D: .
V: TRBV6-5
size: .
DNA: TGTGCCAGCAGTCCCCATACAGTCTCCTACAATGAGCAGTTCTTC
CDR3: CASSPHTVSYNEQFF

J: TRBJ2-7
D: TRBD2
V: TRBV4-1
size: .
DNA: TGCGCCAGCAGCCAAGCCTTCGGGGGGTCCTACGAGCAGTACTTC
CDR3: CASSQAFGGSYEQYF

J: TRBJ2-1
D: TRBD1
V: TRBV30
size: .
DNA: TGTGCCTGGAAAGTACCGGACAGGGGTAATGAGCAGTTCTTC
CDR3: CAWKVPDRGNEQFF

J: TRBJ2-1
D: TRBD1
V: TRBV7-2
size: .
DNA: TGTGCCAGCAGACGACAGGGGCTGGCTTACAATGAGCAGTTCTTC
CDR3: CASRRQGLAYNEQFF

J: TRBJ1-1
D: .
V: TRBV6-6
size: .
DNA: TGTGCCAGCCAGATGAACACTGAAGCTTTCTTT
CDR3: CASQMNTEAFF

J: TRBJ1-1
D: .
V: TRBV6-1
size: .
DNA: TGTGCCAGTTTAGACAACCCTCCTACTGAAGCTTTCTTT
CDR3: CASLDNPPTEAFF

J: TRBJ1-5
D: .
V: TRBV19
size: .
DNA: TGTGCCAGTAGTATAGTACCCGCGTATCAGCCCCAGCATTTT
CDR3: CASSIVPAYQPQHF

J: TRBJ1-5
D: .
V: TRBV29-1
size: .
DNA: TGCAGCGTCCAGGGATATAGCAATCAGCCCCAGCATTTT
CDR3: CSVQGYSNQPQHF

J: TRBJ1-5
D: .
V: TRBV28
size: .
DNA: TGTGCCAGCGGAGAAAACCTCGCAGCGGGGCCCCAGCATTTT
CDR3: CASGENLAAGPQHF